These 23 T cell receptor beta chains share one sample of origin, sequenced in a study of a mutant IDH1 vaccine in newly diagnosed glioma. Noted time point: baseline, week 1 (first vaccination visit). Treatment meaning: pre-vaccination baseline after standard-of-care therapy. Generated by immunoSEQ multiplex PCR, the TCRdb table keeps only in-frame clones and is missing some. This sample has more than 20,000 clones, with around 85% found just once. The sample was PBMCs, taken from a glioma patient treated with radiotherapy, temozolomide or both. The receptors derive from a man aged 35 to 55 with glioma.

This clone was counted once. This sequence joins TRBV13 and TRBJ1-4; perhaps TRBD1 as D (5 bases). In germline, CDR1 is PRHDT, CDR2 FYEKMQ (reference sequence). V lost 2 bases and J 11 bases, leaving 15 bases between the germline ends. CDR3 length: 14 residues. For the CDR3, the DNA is TGTGCCAGCAGCTTAAGGATCCTGGAGGGGAAACTGTTTTTT. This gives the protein CASSLRILEGKLFF. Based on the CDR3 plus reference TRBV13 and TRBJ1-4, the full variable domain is AAGVIQSPRHLIKEKRETATLKCYPIPRHDTVYWYQQGPGQDPQFLISFYEKMQSDKGSIPDRFSAQQFSDYHSELNMSSLELGDSALYFCASSLRILEGKLFFGSGTQLSVL.

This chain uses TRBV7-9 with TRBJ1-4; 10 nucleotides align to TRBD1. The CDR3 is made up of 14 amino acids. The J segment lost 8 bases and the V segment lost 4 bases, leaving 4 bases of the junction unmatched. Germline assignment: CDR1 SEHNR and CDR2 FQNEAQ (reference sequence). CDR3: CASSSGQGSEKLFF. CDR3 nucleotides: TGTGCCAGCAGCTCGGGACAGGGGAGCGAAAAACTGTTTTTT.

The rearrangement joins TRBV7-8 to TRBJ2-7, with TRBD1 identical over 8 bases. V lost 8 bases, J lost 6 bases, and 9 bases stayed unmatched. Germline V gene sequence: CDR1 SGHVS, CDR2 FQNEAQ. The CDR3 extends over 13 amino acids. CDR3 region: CASSRTGQAEQYV. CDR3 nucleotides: TGTGCCAGCTCCCGGACAGGGCAAGCCGAGCAGTACGTC.

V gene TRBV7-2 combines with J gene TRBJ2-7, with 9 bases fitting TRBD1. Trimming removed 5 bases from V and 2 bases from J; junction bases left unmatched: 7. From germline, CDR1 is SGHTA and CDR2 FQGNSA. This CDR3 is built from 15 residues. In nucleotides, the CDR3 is TGTGCCAGCAGCCGGACAGGGGCCGAACCCTACGAGCAGTACTTC. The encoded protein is CASSRTGAEPYEQYF.

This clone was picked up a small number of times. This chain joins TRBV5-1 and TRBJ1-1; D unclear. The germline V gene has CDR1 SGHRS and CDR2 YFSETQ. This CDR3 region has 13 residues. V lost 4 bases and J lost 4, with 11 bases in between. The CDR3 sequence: CASSRGGSTEAFF. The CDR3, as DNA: TGCGCCAGCAGCCGAGGTGGGAGCACTGAAGCTTTCTTT.

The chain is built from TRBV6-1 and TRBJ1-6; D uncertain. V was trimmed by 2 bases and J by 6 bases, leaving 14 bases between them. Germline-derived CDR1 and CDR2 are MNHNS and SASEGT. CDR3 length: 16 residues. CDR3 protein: CASSELGGWSNSPLHF. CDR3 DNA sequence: TGTGCCAGCAGTGAACTTGGCGGCTGGAGTAATTCACCCCTCCACTTT.

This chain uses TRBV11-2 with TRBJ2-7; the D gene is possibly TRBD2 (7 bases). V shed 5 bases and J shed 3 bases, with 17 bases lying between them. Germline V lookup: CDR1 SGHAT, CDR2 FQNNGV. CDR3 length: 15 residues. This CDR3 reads CASSRIGGPNYEQYV. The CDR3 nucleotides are TGTGCCAGCAGCCGTATCGGGGGGCCCAACTACGAGCAGTACGTC.

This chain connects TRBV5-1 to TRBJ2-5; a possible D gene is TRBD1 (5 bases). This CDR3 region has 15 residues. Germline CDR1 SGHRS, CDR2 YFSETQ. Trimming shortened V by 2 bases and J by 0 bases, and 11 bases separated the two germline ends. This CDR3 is CASSFQGLYQETQYF. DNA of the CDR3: TGCGCCAGCAGCTTTCAGGGATTGTACCAAGAGACCCAGTACTTC.

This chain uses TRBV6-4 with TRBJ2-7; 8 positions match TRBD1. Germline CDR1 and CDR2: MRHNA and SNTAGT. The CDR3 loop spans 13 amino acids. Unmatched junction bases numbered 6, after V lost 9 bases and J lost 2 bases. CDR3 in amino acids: CASVDRDAYEQYF. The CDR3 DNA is TGTGCCAGTGTGGACAGGGATGCCTACGAGCAGTACTTC.

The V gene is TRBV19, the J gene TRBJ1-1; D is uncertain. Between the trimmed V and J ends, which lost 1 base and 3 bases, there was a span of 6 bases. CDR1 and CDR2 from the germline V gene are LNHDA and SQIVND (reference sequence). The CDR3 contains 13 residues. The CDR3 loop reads CASSIGEDTEAFF. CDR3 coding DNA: TGTGCCAGTAGTATAGGGGAGGACACTGAAGCTTTCTTT.

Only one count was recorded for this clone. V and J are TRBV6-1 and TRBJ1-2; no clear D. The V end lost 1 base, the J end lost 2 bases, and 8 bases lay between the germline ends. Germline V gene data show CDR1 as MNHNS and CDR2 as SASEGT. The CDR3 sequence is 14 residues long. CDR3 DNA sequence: TGTGCCAGCAGTGAAGTTCGAGGGAACTATGGCTACACCTTC. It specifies CASSEVRGNYGYTF.

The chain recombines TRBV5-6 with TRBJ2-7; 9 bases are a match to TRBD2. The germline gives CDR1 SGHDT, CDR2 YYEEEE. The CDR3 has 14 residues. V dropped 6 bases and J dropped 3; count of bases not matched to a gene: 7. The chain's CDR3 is CASTRTSALYEQYF. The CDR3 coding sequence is TGTGCCAGCACCCGGACTAGCGCCCTCTACGAGCAGTACTTC.

Written as DNA, the CDR3 is TGTGCCAGCAGTTACGGGTATAATTCACCCCTCCACTTT. As protein: CASSYGYNSPLHF. This rearrangement joins TRBV6-5 to TRBJ1-6; D not certain. Germline CDR1 reads MNHEY; CDR2 reads SVGAGI. Trimming stripped 2 bases from V and 4 bases from J, with 3 bases between. The CDR3 is made up of 13 amino acids.

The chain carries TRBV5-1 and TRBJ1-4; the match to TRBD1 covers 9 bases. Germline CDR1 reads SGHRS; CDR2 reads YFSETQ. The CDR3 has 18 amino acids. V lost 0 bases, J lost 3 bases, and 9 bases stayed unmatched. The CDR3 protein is CASSLEYGTGTANEKLFF. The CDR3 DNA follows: TGCGCCAGCAGCTTGGAGTATGGGACAGGGACGGCTAATGAAAAACTGTTTTTT.

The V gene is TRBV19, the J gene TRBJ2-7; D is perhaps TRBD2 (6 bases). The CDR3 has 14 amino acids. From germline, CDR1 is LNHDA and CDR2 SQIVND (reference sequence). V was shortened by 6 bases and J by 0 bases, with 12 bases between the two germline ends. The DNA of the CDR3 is TGTGCCAGTAGGTCGGGGGTTAGCTCCTACGAGCAGTACTTC. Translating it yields CASRSGVSSYEQYF.

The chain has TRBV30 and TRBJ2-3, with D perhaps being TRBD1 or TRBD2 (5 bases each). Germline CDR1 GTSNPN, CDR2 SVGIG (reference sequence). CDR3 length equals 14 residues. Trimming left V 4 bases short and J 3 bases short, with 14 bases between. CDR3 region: CAWKEGIGTDTQYF. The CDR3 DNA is TGTGCCTGGAAAGAGGGGATTGGGACAGATACGCAGTATTTT. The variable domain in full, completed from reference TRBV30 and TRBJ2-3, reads SQTIHQWPATLVQPVGSPLSLECTVEGTSNPNLYWYRQAAGRGLQLLFYSVGIGQISSEVPQNLSASRPQDRQFILSSKKLLLSDSGFYLCAWKEGIGTDTQYFGPGTRLTVL.

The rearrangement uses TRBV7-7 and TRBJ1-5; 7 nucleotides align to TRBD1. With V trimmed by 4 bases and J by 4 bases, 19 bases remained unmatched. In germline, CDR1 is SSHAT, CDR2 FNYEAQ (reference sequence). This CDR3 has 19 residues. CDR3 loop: CASSSHLTWDRPLNQPQHF. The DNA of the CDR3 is TGTGCCAGCAGCTCACACCTTACTTGGGACAGACCTCTAAATCAGCCCCAGCATTTT.

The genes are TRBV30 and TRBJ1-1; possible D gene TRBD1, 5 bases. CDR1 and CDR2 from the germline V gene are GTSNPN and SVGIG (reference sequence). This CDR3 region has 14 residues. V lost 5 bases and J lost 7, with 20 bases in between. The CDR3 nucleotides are TGTGCCTGGGCCGGGGGACTGACACGTGGTGAAGCTTTCTTT. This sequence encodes CAWAGGLTRGEAFF.

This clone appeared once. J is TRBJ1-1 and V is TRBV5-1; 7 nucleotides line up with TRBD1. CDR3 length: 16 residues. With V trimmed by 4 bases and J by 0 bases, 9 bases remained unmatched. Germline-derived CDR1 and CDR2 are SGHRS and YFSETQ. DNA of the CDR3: TGCGCCAGCAGCCTCCGACAGGGCCCCATGAACACTGAAGCTTTCTTT. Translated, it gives CASSLRQGPMNTEAFF. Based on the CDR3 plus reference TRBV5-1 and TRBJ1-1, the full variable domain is KAGVTQTPRYLIKTRGQQVTLSCSPISGHRSVSWYQQTPGQGLQFLFEYFSETQRNKGNFPGRFSGRQFSNSRSEMNVSTLELGDSALYLCASSLRQGPMNTEAFFGQGTRLTVV.

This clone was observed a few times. DNA for the CDR3: TGCGCCAGCAGCTTGGCGCCGGGGACCCATCATCAGCCCCAGCATTTT. This sequence encodes CASSLAPGTHHQPQHF. This chain links TRBV5-1 with TRBJ1-5, with D maybe TRBD1 (5 bases). CDR3 length: 16 amino acids. V shed 0 bases and J shed 5 bases, with 15 bases lying between them. The germline CDR1 and CDR2 sequences are SGHRS and YFSETQ.

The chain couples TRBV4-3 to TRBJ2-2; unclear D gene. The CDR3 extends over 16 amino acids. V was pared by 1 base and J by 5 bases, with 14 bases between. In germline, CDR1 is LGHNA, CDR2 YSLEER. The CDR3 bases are TGCGCCAGCAGCCAAGCCAGTAGGGTTACTACCGGGGAGCTGTTTTTT. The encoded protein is CASSQASRVTTGELFF.

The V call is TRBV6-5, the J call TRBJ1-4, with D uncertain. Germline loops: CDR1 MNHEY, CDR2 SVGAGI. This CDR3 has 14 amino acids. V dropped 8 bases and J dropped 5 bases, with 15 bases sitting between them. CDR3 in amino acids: CASCRSQLNEKLFF. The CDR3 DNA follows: TGTGCCAGCTGCCGAAGCCAGCTGAATGAAAAACTGTTTTTT.

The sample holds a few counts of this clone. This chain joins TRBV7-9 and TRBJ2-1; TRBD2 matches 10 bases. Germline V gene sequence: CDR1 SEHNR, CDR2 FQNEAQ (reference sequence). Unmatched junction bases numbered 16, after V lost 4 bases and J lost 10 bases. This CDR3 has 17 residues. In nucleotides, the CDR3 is TGTGCCAGCAGCTGGCTGACTAGCGGGCAGAGAGGGATGGAGCAGTTCTTC. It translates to CASSWLTSGQRGMEQFF.